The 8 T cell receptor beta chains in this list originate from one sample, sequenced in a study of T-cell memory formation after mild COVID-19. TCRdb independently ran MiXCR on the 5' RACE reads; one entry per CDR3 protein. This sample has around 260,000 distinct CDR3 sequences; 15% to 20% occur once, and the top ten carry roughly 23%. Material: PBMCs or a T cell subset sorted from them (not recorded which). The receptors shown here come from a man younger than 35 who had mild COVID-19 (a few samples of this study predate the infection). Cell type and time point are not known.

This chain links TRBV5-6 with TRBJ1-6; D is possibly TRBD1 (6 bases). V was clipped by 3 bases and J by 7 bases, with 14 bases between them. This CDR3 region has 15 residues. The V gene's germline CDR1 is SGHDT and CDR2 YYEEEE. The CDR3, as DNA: TGTGCCAGCAGCTCGAGGGGGGTTCGGAATTCACCCCTCCACTTT. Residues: CASSSRGVRNSPLHF.

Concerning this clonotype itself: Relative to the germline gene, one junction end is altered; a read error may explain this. CDR3 residues: CASSPDRVNEQFF. As DNA, the CDR3 is TGTGCTAGCAGCCCGGACAGGGTAAATGAGCAGTTCTTC. The chain uses TRBV7-7 and TRBJ2-1; 8 bases align to TRBD1. Per germline, CDR1 SSHAT and CDR2 FNYEAQ (reference sequence). The CDR3 has 13 residues.

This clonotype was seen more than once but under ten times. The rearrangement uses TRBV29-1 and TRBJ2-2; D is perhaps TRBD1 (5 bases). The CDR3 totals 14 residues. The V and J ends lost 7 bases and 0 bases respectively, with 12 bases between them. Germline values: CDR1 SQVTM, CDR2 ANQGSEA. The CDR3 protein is CSAEGASNTGELFF. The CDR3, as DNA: TGCAGCGCCGAAGGGGCATCGAACACCGGGGAGCTGTTTTTT.

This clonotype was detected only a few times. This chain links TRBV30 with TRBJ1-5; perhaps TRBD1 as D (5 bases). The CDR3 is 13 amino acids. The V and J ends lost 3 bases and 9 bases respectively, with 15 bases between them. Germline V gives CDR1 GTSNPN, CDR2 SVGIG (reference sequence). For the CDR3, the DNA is TGTGCCTGGAGCGGGGACGCGGCGGGGCCCCAGCATTTT. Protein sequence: CAWSGDAAGPQHF.

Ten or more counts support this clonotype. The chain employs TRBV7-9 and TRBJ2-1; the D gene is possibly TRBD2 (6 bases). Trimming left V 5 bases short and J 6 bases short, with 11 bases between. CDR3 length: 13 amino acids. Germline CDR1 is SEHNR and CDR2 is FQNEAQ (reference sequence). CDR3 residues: CASSPLALNEQFF. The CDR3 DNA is TGTGCCAGCAGCCCACTAGCTCTCAATGAGCAGTTCTTC.

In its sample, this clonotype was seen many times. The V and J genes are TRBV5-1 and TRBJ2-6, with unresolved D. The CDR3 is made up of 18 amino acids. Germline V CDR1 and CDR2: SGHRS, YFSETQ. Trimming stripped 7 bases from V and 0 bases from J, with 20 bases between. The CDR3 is CASGPRKGPLSGANVLTF. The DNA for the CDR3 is TGCGCCAGCGGCCCTAGGAAGGGTCCCCTCTCTGGGGCCAACGTCCTGACTTTC.

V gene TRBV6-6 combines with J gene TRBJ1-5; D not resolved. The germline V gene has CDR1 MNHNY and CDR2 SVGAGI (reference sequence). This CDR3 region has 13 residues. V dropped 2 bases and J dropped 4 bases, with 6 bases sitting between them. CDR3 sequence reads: CASSYDGNQPQHF. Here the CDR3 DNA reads TGTGCCAGCAGTTACGACGGGAATCAGCCCCAGCATTTT.

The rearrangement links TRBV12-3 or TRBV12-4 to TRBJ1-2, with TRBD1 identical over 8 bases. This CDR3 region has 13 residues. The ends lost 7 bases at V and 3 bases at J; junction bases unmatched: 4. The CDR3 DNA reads TGTGCCAGCACCACGACAGGGGACTATGGCTACACCTTC. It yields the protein CASTTTGDYGYTF.